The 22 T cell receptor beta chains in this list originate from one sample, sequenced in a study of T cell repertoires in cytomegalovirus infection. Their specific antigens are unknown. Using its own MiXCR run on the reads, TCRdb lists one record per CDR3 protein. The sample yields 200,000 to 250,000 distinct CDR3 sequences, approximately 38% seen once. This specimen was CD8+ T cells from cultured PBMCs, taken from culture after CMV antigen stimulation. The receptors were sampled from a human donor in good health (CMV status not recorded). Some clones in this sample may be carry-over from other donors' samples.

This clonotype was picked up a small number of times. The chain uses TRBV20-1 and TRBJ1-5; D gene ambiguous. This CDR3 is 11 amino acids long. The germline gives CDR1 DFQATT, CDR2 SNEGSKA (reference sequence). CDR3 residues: CSAQGSQPQHF. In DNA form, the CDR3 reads TGCAGCGCCCAAGGAAGTCAGCCCCAGCATTTT.

The CDR3 protein is CATQGDRAFSGNTIYF. DNA of the CDR3: TGTGCCACCCAGGGGGACAGGGCCTTCTCTGGAAACACCATATATTTT. The chain carries TRBV7-6 and TRBJ1-3; 9 bases are shared with TRBD1. The germline gives CDR1 SGHVS, CDR2 FNYEAQ. The junction had 10 bases not matched to a gene; V was cut back by 10 bases and J by 0 bases. The length of the CDR3 is 16 residues.

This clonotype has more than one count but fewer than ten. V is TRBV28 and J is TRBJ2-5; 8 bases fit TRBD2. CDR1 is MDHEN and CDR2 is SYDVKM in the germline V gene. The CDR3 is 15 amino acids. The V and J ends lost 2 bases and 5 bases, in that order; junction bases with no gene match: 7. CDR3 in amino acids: CASSLGAGDWETQYF. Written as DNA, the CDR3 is TGTGCCAGCAGTTTAGGAGCGGGAGATTGGGAGACCCAGTACTTC.

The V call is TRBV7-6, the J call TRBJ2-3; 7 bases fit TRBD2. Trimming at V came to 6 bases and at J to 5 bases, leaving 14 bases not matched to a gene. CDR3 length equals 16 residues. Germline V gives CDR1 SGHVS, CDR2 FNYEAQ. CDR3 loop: CASSPRHLADLDTQYF. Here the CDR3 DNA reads TGTGCCAGCAGTCCTAGACACCTAGCGGATTTAGATACGCAGTATTTT.

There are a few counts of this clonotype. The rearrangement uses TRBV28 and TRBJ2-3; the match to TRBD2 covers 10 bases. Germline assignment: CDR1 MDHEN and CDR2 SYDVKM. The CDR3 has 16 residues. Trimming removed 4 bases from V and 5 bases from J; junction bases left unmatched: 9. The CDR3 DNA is TGTGCCAGCAGTTCCCCGCTAGCGGGAGATATAGATACGCAGTATTTT. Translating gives CASSSPLAGDIDTQYF.

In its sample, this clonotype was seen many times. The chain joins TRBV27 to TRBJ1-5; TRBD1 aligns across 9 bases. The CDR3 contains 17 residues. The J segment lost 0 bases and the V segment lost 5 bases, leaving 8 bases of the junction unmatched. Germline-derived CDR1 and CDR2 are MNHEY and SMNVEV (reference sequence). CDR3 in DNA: TGTGCCAGCAGTCCACAGGGGGCACCCTATAGCAATCAGCCCCAGCATTTT. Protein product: CASSPQGAPYSNQPQHF.

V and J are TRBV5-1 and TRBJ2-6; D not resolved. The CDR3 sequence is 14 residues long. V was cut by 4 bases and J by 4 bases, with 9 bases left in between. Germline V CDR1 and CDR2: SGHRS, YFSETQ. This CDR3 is CASSPDRGANVLTF. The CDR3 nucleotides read TGCGCCAGCAGCCCGGATAGAGGGGCCAACGTCCTGACTTTC.

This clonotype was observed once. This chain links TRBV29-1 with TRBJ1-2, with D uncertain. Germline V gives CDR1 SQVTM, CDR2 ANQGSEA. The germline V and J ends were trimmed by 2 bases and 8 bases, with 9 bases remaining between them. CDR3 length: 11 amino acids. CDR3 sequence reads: CSVEWGDGYTF. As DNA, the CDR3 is TGCAGCGTTGAATGGGGTGACGGCTACACCTTC.

The CDR3 nucleotides are TGTGCCAGCAGTTTAGGATGGGGGAGCTCCTACGAGCAGTACTTC. It translates to CASSLGWGSSYEQYF. The chain uses TRBV27 and TRBJ2-7; either TRBD1 or TRBD2 may supply D (5 bases each). CDR3 length equals 15 residues. Deletions cut 2 bases from V and 0 bases from J, with 11 bases between. Germline CDR1 and CDR2: MNHEY and SMNVEV (reference sequence).

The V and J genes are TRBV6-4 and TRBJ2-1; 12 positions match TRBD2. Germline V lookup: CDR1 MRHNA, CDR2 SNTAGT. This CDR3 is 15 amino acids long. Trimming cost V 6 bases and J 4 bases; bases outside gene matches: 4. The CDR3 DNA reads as TGTGCCAGCAGGGCGACTAGCGGGGGTTACAATGAGCAGTTCTTC. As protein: CASRATSGGYNEQFF.

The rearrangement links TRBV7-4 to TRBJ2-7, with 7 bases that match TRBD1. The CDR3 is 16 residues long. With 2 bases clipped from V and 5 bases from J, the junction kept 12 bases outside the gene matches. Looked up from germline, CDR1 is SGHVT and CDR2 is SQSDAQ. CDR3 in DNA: TGTGCCAGCAGCTTACCCGGACAGGCAAGTTCCAACGAGCAGTACTTC. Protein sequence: CASSLPGQASSNEQYF.

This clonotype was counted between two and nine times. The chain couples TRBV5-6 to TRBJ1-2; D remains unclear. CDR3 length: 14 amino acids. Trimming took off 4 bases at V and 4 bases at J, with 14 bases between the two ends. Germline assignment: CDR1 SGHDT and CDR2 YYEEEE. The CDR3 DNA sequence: TGTGCCAGCAGCCCTGGAGGGTTTGGCTATGGCTACACCTTC. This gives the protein CASSPGGFGYGYTF.

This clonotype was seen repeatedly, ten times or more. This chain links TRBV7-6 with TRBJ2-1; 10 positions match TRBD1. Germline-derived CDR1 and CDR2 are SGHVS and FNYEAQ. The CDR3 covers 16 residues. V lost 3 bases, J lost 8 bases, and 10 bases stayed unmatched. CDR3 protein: CASSFGGQGFSDEQFF. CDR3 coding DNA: TGTGCCAGCAGCTTTGGGGGACAGGGGTTTTCGGATGAGCAGTTCTTC.

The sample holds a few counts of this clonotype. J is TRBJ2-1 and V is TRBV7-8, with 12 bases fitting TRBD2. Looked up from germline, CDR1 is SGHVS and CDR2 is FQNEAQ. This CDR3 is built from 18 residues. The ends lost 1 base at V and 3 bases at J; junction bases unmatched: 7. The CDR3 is CASSLDRLAGDIYNEQFF. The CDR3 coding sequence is TGTGCCAGCAGCTTAGACCGACTAGCGGGAGATATCTACAATGAGCAGTTCTTC.

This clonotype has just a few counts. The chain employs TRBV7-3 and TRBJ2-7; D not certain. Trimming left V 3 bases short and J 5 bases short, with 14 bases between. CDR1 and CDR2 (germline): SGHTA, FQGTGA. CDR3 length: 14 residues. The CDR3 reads CASSLRSTADEQYF. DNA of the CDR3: TGTGCCAGCAGCTTGCGAAGTACTGCGGACGAGCAGTACTTC. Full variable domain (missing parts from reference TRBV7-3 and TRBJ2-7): GAGVSQTPSNKVTEKGKYVELRCDPISGHTALYWYRQSLGQGPEFLIYFQGTGAADDSGLPNDRFFAVRPEGSVSTLKIQRTERGDSAVYLCASSLRSTADEQYFGPGTRLTVT.

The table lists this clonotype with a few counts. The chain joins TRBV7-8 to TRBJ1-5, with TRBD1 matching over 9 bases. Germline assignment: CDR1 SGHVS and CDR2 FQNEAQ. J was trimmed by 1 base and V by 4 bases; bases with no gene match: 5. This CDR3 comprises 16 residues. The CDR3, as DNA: TGTGCCAGCAGCTCCTTGACAGGGGGAAGCAATCAGCCCCAGCATTTT. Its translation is CASSSLTGGSNQPQHF.

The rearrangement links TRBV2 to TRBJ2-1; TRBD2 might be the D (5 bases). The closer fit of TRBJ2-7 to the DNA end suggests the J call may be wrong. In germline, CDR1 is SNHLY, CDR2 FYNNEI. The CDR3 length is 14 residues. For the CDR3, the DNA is TGTGCCAGCAGTGAAGCGGGTCGCGACTATGAGCAGTACTTC. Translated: CASSEAGRDYEQYF.

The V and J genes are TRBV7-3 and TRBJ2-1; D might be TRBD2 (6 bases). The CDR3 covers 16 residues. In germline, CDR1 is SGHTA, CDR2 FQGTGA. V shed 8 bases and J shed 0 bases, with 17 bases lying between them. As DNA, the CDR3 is TGTGCCAGCGGACGTAGCGGTTCAAGCTCCTACAATGAGCAGTTCTTC. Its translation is CASGRSGSSSYNEQFF. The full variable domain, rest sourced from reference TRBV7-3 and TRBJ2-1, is GAGVSQTPSNKVTEKGKYVELRCDPISGHTALYWYRQSLGQGPEFLIYFQGTGAADDSGLPNDRFFAVRPEGSVSTLKIQRTERGDSAVYLCASGRSGSSSYNEQFFGPGTRLTVL.

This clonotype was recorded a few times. CDR3 DNA: TGTGCCAGCAGCCCCACCCCCCTCTATGGCTACACCTTC. It specifies CASSPTPLYGYTF. The chain has TRBV7-2 and TRBJ1-2; D gene ambiguous. V was shortened by 5 bases and J by 4 bases, with 11 bases between the two germline ends. CDR3 length: 13 residues. CDR1 is SGHTA and CDR2 is FQGNSA in the germline V gene.

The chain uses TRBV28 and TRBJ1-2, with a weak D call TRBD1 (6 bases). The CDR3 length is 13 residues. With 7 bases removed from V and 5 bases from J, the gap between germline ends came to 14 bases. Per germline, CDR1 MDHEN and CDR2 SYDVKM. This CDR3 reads CASNRYRVYGYTF. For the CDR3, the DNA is TGTGCCAGCAATCGATACAGGGTATATGGCTACACCTTC.

The CDR3 DNA reads as TGTGCCAGCAGCCCGTACACAGATACGCAGTATTTT. Translated: CASSPYTDTQYF. This chain joins TRBV7-6 and TRBJ2-3; D is unresolved. V lost 5 bases and J lost 2, with 5 bases in between. This CDR3 spans 12 amino acids. CDR1 and CDR2 (germline): SGHVS, FNYEAQ.

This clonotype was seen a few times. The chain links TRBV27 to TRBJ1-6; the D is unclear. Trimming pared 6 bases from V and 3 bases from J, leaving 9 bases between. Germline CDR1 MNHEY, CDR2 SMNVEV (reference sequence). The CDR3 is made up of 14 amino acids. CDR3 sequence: CASSPRDYNSPLHF. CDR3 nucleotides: TGTGCCAGCAGCCCCCGGGACTATAATTCACCCCTCCACTTT.